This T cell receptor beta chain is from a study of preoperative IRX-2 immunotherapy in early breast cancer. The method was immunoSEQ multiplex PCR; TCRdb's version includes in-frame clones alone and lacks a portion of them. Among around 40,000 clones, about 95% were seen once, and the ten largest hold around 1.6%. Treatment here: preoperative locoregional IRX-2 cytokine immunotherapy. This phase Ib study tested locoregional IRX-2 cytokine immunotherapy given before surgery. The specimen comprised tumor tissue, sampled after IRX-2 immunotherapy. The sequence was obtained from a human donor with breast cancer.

The CDR3 region is CASSPGRRVVSQYF. The CDR3 DNA reads as TGTGCCAGCAGCCCCGGACGGCGTGTCGTGTCCCAGTACTTC. The chain joins TRBV7-3 to TRBJ2-5, with D unresolved. The CDR3 consists of 14 residues. V was pared by 5 bases and J by 9 bases, with 19 bases between. Germline loops: CDR1 SGHTA, CDR2 FQGTGA.